This T cell receptor beta chain stems from a study of T cells after yellow fever vaccination. Study-wide findings and caveats: After the booster, approximately 96% of CD4 and 88% of CD8 primary-response clones were re-detected.

Trimming removed 1 base from V and 9 bases from J, with 7 bases in between. The CDR3 covers 12 residues. The germline CDR1 and CDR2 sequences are MDHEN and SYDVKM. This clonotype was detected many times. Its antigen is undetermined. Conversion of TCR transcripts into cDNA relied on 5'RACE template switching, which added a universal primer site and UMIs. A single record per CDR3 protein comes from TCRdb applying MiXCR to the 5' RACE reads. The sample holds some 150,000 distinct CDR3 sequences, about a tenth seen once. Sample: CD8+ T cells sorted from PBMCs, taken 45 days after the yellow fever booster vaccination. The TCR sequence derives from a man aged 18 to 29 who received the YFV17D yellow fever vaccine. The chain combines TRBV28 with TRBJ2-1; D perhaps matches TRBD2 (5 bases). CDR3 nucleotide sequence: TGTGCCAGCAGTTTATTGGGGAGTGAGCAGTTCTTC. This sequence encodes CASSLLGSEQFF.